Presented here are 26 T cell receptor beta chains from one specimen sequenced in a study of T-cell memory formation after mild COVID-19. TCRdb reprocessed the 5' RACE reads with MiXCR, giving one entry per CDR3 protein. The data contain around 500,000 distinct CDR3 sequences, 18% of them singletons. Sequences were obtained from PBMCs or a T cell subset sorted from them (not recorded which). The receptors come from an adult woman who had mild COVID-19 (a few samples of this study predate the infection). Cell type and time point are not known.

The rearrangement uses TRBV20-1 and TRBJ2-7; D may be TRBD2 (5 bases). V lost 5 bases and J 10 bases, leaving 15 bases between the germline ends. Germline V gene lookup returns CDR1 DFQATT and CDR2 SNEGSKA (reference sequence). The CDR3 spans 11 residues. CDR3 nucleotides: TGCAGTGCTGAGAGGGCCCCGGGTCAGTACTTC. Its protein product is CSAERAPGQYF.

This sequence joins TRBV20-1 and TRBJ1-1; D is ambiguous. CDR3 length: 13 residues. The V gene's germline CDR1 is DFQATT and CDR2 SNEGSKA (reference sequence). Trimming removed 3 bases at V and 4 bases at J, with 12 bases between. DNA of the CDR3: TGCAGTGCTAGGGACTGGGAGAGCACTGAAGCTTTCTTT. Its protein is CSARDWESTEAFF.

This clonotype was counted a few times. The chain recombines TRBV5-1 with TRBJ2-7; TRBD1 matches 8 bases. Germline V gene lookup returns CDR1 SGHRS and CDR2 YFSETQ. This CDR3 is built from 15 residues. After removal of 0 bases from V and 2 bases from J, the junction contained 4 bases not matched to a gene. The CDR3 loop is CASSLDGTGPYEQYF. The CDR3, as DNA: TGCGCCAGCAGCTTGGATGGGACAGGCCCCTACGAGCAGTACTTC.

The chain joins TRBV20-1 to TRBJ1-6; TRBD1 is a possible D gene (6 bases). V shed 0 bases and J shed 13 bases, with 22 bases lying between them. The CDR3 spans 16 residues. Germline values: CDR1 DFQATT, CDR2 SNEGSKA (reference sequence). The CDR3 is CSAREEKQGFKYPLHF. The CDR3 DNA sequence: TGCAGTGCTAGAGAAGAGAAACAGGGCTTTAAGTATCCCCTCCACTTT.

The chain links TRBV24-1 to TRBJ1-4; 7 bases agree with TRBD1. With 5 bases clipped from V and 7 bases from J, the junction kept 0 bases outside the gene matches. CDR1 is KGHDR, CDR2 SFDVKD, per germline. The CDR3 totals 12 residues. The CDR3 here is CATSGDSEKLFF. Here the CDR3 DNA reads TGTGCCACCAGTGGGGACAGTGAAAAACTGTTTTTT.

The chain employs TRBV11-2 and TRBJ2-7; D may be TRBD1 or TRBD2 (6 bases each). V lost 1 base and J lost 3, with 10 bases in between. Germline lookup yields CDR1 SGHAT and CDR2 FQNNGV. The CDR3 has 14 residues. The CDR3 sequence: CASSLGGGGYEQYF. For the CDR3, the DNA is TGTGCCAGCAGCTTAGGTGGAGGGGGCTACGAGCAGTACTTC. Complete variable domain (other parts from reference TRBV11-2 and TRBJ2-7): EAGVAQSPRYKIIEKRQSVAFWCNPISGHATLYWYQQILGQGPKLLIQFQNNGVVDDSQLPKDRFSAERLKGVDSTLKIQPAKLEDSAVYLCASSLGGGGYEQYFGPGTRLTVT.

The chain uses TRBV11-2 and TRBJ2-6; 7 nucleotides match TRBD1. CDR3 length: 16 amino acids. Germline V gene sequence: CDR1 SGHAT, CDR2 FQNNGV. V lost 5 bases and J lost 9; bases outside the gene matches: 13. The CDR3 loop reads CASSPEGAARDNVLTF. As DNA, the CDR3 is TGTGCCAGCAGCCCAGAGGGGGCAGCCAGGGACAACGTCCTGACTTTC.

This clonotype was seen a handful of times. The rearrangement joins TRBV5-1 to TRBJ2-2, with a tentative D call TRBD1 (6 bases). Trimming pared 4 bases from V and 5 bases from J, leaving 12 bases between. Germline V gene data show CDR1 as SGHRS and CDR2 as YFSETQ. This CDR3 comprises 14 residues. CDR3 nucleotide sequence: TGCGCCAGCAGCATGGACAGTGGTACCGGGGAGCTGTTTTTT. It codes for CASSMDSGTGELFF.

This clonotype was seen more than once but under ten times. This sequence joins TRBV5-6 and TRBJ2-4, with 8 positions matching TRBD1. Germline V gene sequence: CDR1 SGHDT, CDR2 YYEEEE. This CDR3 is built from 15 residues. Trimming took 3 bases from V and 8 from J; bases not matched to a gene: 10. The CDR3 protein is CASSWATGVLDIQYF. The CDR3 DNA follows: TGTGCCAGCAGCTGGGCGACAGGGGTATTAGACATTCAGTACTTC.

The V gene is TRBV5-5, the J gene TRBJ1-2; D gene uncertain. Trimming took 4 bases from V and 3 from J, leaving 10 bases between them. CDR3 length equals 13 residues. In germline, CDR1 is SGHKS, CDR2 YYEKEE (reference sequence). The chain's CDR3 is CASSLTAYYGYTF. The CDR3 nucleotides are TGTGCCAGCAGCCTTACAGCTTACTATGGCTACACCTTC.

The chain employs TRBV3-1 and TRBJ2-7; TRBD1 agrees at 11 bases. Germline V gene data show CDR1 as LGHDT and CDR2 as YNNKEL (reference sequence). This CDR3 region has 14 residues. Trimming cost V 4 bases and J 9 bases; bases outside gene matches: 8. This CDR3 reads CASSPRTGGHVQYF. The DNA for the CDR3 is TGTGCCAGCAGCCCTCGGACAGGGGGCCACGTGCAGTACTTC.

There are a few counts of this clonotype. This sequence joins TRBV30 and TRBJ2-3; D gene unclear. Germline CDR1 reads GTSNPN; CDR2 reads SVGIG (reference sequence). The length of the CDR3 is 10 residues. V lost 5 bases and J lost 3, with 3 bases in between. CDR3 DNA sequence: TGTGCCTGGGGTACAGATACGCAGTATTTT. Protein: CAWGTDTQYF.

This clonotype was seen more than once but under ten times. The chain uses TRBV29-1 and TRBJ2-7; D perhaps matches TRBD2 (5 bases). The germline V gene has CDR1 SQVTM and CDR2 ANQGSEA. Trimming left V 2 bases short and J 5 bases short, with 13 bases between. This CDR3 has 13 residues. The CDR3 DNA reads TGCAGCGTTGAAACCGGGGAACGGAACGAGCAGTACTTC. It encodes CSVETGERNEQYF.

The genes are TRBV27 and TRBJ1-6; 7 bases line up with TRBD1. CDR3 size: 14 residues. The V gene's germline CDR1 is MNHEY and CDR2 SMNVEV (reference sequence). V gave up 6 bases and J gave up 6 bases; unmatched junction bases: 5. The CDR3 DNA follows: TGTGCCAGCAGCCGGACAGGACCTAATTCACCCCTCCACTTT. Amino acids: CASSRTGPNSPLHF.

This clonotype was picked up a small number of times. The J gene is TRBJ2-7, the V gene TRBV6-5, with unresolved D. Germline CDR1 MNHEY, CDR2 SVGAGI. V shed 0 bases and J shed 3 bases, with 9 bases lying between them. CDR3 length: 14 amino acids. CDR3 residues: CASSYSIGGYEQYF. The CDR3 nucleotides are TGTGCCAGCAGTTACTCGATTGGCGGCTACGAGCAGTACTTC.

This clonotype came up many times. The CDR3 DNA reads as TGTGCCAGCTCACCACCGTCGGGGACCTACGAGCAGTACTTC. Encoded protein: CASSPPSGTYEQYF. V and J are TRBV18 and TRBJ2-7, with D possibly matching TRBD2 (5 bases). Trimming stripped 0 bases from V and 2 bases from J, with 8 bases between. The CDR3 spans 14 residues. Per germline, CDR1 KGHSH and CDR2 LQKENI.

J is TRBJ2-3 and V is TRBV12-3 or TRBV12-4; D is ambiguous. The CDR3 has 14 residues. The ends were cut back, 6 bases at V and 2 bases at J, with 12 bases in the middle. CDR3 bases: TGTGCCAGCAGGCCAATATCTAACACAGATACGCAGTATTTT. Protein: CASRPISNTDTQYF.

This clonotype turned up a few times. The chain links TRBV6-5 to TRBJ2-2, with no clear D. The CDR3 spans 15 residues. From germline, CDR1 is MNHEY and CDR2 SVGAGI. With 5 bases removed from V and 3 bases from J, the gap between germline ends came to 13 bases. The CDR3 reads CASSAHVRDTGELFF. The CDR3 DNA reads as TGTGCCAGCAGTGCGCACGTCCGGGACACCGGGGAGCTGTTTTTT.

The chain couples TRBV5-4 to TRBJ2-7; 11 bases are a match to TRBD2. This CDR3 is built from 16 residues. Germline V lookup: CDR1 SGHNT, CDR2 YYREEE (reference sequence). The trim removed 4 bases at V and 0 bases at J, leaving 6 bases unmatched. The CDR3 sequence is CASSRATSGNSYEQYF. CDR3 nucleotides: TGTGCCAGCAGCCGCGCGACTAGCGGGAACTCCTACGAGCAGTACTTC.

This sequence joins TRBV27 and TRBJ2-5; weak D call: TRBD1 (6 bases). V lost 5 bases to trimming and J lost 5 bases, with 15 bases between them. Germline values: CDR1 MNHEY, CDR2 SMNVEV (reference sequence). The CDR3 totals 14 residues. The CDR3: CASSLTGMWETQYF. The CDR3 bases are TGTGCCAGCAGTCTTACAGGGATGTGGGAGACCCAGTACTTC.

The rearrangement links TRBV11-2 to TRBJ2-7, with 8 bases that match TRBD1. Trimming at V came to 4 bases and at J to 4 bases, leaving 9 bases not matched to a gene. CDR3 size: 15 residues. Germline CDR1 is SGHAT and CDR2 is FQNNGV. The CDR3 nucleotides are TGTGCCAGCAGCTCGGCTCGACAGGGGAGTTACGAGCAGTACTTC. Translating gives CASSSARQGSYEQYF.

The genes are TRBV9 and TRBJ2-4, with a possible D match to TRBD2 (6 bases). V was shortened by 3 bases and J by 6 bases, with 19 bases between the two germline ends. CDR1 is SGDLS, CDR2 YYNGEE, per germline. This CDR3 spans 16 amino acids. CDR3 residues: CASSATLEGPGNIQYF. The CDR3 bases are TGTGCCAGCAGCGCAACCTTGGAGGGGCCGGGAAACATTCAGTACTTC.

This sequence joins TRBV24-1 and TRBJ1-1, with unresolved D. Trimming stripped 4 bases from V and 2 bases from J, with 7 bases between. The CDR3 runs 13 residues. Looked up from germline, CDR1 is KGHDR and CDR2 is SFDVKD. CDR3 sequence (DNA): TGTGCCACCAGTGAGGAGGGAAACACTGAAGCTTTCTTT. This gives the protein CATSEEGNTEAFF.

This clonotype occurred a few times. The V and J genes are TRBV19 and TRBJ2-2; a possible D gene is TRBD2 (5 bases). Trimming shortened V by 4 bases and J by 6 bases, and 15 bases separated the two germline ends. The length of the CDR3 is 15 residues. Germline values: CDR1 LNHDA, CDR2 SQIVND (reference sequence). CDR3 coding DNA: TGTGCCAGTAGTAGGGAGTTAACCCGCGCCGGGGAGCTGTTTTTT. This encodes CASSRELTRAGELFF.

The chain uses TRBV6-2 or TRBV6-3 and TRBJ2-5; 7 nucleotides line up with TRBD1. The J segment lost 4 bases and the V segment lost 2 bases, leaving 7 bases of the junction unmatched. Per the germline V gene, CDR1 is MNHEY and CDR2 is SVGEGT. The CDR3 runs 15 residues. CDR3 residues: CASSYGTVRGETQYF. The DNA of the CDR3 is TGTGCCAGCAGTTACGGGACAGTCCGGGGAGAGACCCAGTACTTC.

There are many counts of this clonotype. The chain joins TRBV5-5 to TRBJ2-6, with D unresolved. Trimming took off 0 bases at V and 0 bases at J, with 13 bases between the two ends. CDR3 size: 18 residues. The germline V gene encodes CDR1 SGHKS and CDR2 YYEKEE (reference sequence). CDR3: CASSLVVRFLSGANVLTF. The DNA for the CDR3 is TGTGCCAGCAGCTTGGTCGTCAGATTCCTCTCTGGGGCCAACGTCCTGACTTTC.